The present T cell receptor (beta chain) was sequenced within a study of blood T cells in healthy people across ages. It was with a sample-barcoded 5' primer and a J-beta primer mix that a second PCR of about 7 to 12 cycles was run. TCRdb ran MiXCR on the 5' RACE reads and lists one entry per CDR3 protein. The sample lists more than 500,000 distinct CDR3 sequences, about a quarter occurring once. There are a few counts of this clonotype. The same data also contributed to another study, on T cells of mothers and their children. That work contributes: Slightly higher but non-significant overlap marked related mother-child pairs versus unrelated pairs.

This TCR came from a boy between 2 and 10 years old in good health. Sample: blood.

CDR3 region: CASSAGGDMKTQYF. DNA for the CDR3: TGTGCCAGCAGTGCCGGGGGCGATATGAAGACCCAGTACTTC. The chain is built from TRBV2 and TRBJ2-5; possibly TRBD1 or TRBD2 for D (6 bases each). The CDR3 loop spans 14 amino acids. Germline loops: CDR1 SNHLY, CDR2 FYNNEI. Trimming took off 4 bases at V and 6 bases at J, with 15 bases between the two ends. Using reference TRBV2 and TRBJ2-5 for the parts outside the CDR3, the full variable domain is EPEVTQTPSHQVTQMGQEVILRCVPISNHLYFYWYRQILGQKVEFLVSFYNNEISEKSEIFDDQFSVERPDGSNFTLKIRSTKLEDSAMYFCASSAGGDMKTQYFGPGTRLLVL.